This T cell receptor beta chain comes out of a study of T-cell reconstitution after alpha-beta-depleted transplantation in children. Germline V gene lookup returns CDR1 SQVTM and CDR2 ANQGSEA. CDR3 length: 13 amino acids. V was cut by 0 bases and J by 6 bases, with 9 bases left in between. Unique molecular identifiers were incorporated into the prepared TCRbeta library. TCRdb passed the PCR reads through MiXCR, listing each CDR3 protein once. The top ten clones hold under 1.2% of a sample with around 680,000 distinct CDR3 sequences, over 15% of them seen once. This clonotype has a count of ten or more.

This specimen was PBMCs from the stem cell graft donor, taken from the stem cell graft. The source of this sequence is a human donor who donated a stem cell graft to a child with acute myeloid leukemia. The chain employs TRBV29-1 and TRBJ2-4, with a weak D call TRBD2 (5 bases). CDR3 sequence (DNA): TGCAGCGTTGAAGATCCACGGGGAAACATTCAGTACTTC. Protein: CSVEDPRGNIQYF. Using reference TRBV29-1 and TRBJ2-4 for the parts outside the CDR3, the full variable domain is SAVISQKPSRDICQRGTSLTIQCQVDSQVTMMFWYRQQPGQSLTLIATANQGSEATYESGFVIDKFPISRPNLTFSTLTVSNMSPEDSSIYLCSVEDPRGNIQYFGAGTRLSVL.